This TCR beta chain emerged from a study of T cell repertoires in cytomegalovirus infection. In the study overall: In public TCR beta signatures, there were indications of both CMV infection and matching HLA type. General study results and limits: The ex vivo response was dominated by HLA-C-restricted CMV-specific TCR beta clonotypes.

In its sample, this clonotype was seen a few times. The antigen remains unidentified. TCRdb itself ran the reads through MiXCR, one entry per CDR3 protein. The table includes fewer than 350,000 distinct CDR3 sequences, over 7.5% detected once. Germline V lookup: CDR1 LNHDA, CDR2 SQIVND (reference sequence). V shed 0 bases, J shed 8 bases, and the junction held 6 bases outside the gene matches. There are 14 residues in the CDR3. This chain uses TRBV19 with TRBJ1-1; the match to TRBD1 covers 7 bases. This receptor was obtained from a human donor in good health (CMV status not recorded). Some clones in this sample may be carry-over from other donors' samples. The sequencing sample was made of PBMCs. The CDR3 region has the DNA TGTGCCAGTAGTATAGATCTTAGGGGGCTCGAAGCTTTCTTT. It is translated as CASSIDLRGLEAFF.